A selection of T cell receptor beta chains follows, all from one sample in a study. TCRdb independently ran MiXCR on the 5' RACE reads; one entry per CDR3 protein. The profile shows about 8,900 distinct CDR3 sequences, approximately 50% of them singletons. Sequenced sample: Tregs sorted from a lymph node. These receptors were taken from a female donor with breast cancer. Each CDR3 is given with its conserved first and last residue. The order of the fields is D gene, V gene, clone size, J gene, CDR3 protein, CDR3 DNA. D genes are given only for firm matches. Expanded clones are given a class, and other clones once, few, many or no size at all.

d_call: NA; v_call: TRBV29-1; clone_size: NA; j_call: TRBJ2-2; cdr3_aa: CSGSLIDTGELFF; cdr3_nt: TGCAGCGGCTCTCTTATCGACACCGGGGAGCTGTTTTTT
d_call: NA; v_call: TRBV7-9; clone_size: NA; j_call: TRBJ2-5; cdr3_aa: CASSPGTRETQYF; cdr3_nt: TGTGCCAGCAGCCCCGGGACCAGAGAGACCCAGTACTTC
d_call: TRBD2; v_call: TRBV7-8; clone_size: once; j_call: TRBJ2-7; cdr3_aa: CASSLAGREGQYF; cdr3_nt: TGTGCCAGCAGCTTAGCGGGGCGGGAGGGGCAGTACTTC
d_call: NA; v_call: TRBV5-4; clone_size: NA; j_call: TRBJ2-3; cdr3_aa: CASSAYPGGLTDTQYF; cdr3_nt: TGTGCCAGCAGCGCTTATCCCGGAGGCCTCACAGATACGCAGTATTTT
d_call: TRBD2; v_call: TRBV20-1; clone_size: NA; j_call: TRBJ2-1; cdr3_aa: CSASPLAGGYNEQFF; cdr3_nt: TGCAGTGCTAGCCCACTAGCGGGGGGGTACAATGAGCAGTTCTTC
d_call: TRBD1; v_call: TRBV4-3; clone_size: NA; j_call: TRBJ1-2; cdr3_aa: CASSQDETGGYYGYTF; cdr3_nt: TGCGCCAGCAGCCAAGACGAGACAGGGGGGTACTATGGCTACACCTTC
d_call: NA; v_call: TRBV5-1; clone_size: NA; j_call: TRBJ2-1; cdr3_aa: CASSLELAEQFF; cdr3_nt: TGCGCCAGCAGCTTGGAGTTGGCTGAGCAGTTCTTC
d_call: NA; v_call: TRBV11-2; clone_size: NA; j_call: TRBJ2-3; cdr3_aa: CASSQDSGLSGGVQYF; cdr3_nt: TGTGCCAGCTCCCAAGACTCGGGACTCTCCGGGGGTGTGCAGTATTTT
d_call: TRBD1; v_call: TRBV28; clone_size: NA; j_call: TRBJ1-2; cdr3_aa: CASKLSGTGGGYTF; cdr3_nt: TGTGCCAGCAAGCTATCCGGGACAGGGGGGGGCTACACCTTC
d_call: NA; v_call: TRBV6-5; clone_size: NA; j_call: TRBJ1-2; cdr3_aa: CASNGLGDNGYTF; cdr3_nt: TGTGCCAGCAACGGTTTAGGGGACAATGGCTACACCTTC
d_call: NA; v_call: TRBV4-1; clone_size: NA; j_call: TRBJ1-4; cdr3_aa: CASSQDKMFF; cdr3_nt: TGCGCCAGCAGCCAAGATAAGATGTTTTTT
d_call: NA; v_call: TRBV6-1; clone_size: once; j_call: TRBJ2-5; cdr3_aa: CASSASTGTGETQYF; cdr3_nt: TGTGCCAGCAGCGCATCGACAGGGACTGGGGAGACCCAGTACTTC
d_call: NA; v_call: TRBV3-1; clone_size: NA; j_call: TRBJ2-1; cdr3_aa: CASSPNRGYEQFF; cdr3_nt: TGTGCCAGCAGCCCCAACCGAGGATATGAGCAGTTCTTC
d_call: TRBD1; v_call: TRBV20-1; clone_size: few; j_call: TRBJ1-3; cdr3_aa: CSARMTGIDTIYF; cdr3_nt: TGCAGTGCTAGAATGACAGGGATAGACACCATATATTTT
d_call: NA; v_call: TRBV15; clone_size: NA; j_call: TRBJ1-5; cdr3_aa: CATSRDLDQPQHF; cdr3_nt: TGTGCCACCAGCAGAGATCTGGATCAGCCCCAGCATTTT
d_call: NA; v_call: TRBV25-1; clone_size: NA; j_call: TRBJ2-7; cdr3_aa: CASSEFGYEQYF; cdr3_nt: TGTGCCAGCAGTGAATTTGGGTACGAGCAGTACTTC
d_call: NA; v_call: TRBV7-6; clone_size: NA; j_call: TRBJ2-2; cdr3_aa: CASRIDQISTGELFF; cdr3_nt: TGTGCCAGCAGAATTGACCAGATAAGCACCGGGGAGCTGTTTTTT
d_call: NA; v_call: TRBV20-1; clone_size: few; j_call: TRBJ1-1; cdr3_aa: CSARVAPGNTEAFF; cdr3_nt: TGCAGTGCTAGAGTAGCGCCGGGAAACACTGAAGCTTTCTTT
d_call: TRBD1; v_call: TRBV12-3/TRBV12-4; clone_size: NA; j_call: TRBJ1-1; cdr3_aa: CASRNTGGETEAFF; cdr3_nt: TGTGCCAGCAGGAACACAGGGGGCGAGACTGAAGCTTTCTTT
d_call: TRBD2; v_call: TRBV7-6; clone_size: few; j_call: TRBJ2-2; cdr3_aa: CASSFKAGSGELFF; cdr3_nt: TGTGCCAGCAGCTTCAAAGCGGGATCCGGGGAGCTGTTTTTT